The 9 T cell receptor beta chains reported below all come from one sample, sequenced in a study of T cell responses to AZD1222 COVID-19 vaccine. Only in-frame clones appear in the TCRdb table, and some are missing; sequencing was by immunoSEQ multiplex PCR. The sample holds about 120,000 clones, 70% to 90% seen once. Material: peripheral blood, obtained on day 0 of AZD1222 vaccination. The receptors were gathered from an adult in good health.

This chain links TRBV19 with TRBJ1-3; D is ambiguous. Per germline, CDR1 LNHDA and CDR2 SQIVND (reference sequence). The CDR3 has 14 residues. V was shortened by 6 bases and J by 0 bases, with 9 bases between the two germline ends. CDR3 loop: CASSSGGSGNTIYF. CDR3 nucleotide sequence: TGTGCCAGTAGCTCGGGAGGCTCTGGAAACACCATATATTTT.

CDR3 sequence (DNA): TGTGCCAGCAGTTTATTGGGACTGGCGAGGAGTCAGCCCCAGCATTTT. It encodes CASSLLGLARSQPQHF. This chain joins TRBV28 and TRBJ1-5, with TRBD1 as a possible D gene (5 bases). CDR1 is MDHEN and CDR2 is SYDVKM in the germline V gene. The CDR3 contains 16 residues. The V gene lost 1 base and the J gene lost 6 bases, with 16 bases spanning the gap. The whole variable domain, remainder taken from reference TRBV28 and TRBJ1-5, is DVKVTQSSRYLVKRTGEKVFLECVQDMDHENMFWYRQDPGLGLRLIYFSYDVKMKEKGDIPEGYSVSREKKERFSLILESASTNQTSMYLCASSLLGLARSQPQHFGDGTRLSIL.

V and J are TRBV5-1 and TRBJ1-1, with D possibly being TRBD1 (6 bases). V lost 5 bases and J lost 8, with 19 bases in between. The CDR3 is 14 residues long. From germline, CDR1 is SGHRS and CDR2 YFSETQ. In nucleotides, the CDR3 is TGCGCCAGCAGAAACAGACAGGAGTCTTGGGAAGCTTTCTTT. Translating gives CASRNRQESWEAFF.

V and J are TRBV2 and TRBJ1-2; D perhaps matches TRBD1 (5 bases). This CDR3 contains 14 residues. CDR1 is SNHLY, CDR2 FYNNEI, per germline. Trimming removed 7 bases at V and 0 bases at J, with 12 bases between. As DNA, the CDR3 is TGTGCCAGCACTAAGGACACGTCTAACTATGGCTACACCTTC. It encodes CASTKDTSNYGYTF.

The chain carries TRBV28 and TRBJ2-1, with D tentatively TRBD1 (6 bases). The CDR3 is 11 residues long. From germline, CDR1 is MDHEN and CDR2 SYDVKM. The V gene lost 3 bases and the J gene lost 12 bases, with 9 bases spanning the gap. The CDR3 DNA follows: TGTGCCAGCAGTTTGCAGGGGCCGCAGTTCTTC. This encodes CASSLQGPQFF.

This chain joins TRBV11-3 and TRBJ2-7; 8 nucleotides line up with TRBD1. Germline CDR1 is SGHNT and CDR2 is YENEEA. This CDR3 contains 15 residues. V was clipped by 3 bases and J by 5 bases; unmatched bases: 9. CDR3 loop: CASSFPGTGKNEQYF. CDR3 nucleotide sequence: TGTGCCAGCAGCTTCCCCGGGACAGGAAAGAACGAGCAGTACTTC.

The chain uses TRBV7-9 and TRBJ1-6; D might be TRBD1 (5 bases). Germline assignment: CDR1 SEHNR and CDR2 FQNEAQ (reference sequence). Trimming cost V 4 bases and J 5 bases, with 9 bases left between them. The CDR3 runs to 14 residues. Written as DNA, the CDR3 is TGTGCCAGCAGCTCAGACAGTGATAATTCACCCCTCCACTTT. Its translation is CASSSDSDNSPLHF.

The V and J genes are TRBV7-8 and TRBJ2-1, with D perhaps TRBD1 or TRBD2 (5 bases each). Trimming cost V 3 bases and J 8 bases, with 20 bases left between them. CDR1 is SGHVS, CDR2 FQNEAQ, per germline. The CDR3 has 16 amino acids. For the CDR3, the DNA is TGTGCCAGCAGCTTCGATTTGAGAGGGGACGGTGATGAGCAGTTCTTC. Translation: CASSFDLRGDGDEQFF.

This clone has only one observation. For the CDR3, the DNA is TGTGCCAGTAATTTTAAGGCTAGCGGACACCATGAGCAGTTCTTC. Translated: CASNFKASGHHEQFF. The genes are TRBV19 and TRBJ2-1; 7 bases match TRBD2. J lost 8 bases, V lost 7 bases, and 14 bases had no gene match. The germline CDR1 and CDR2 sequences are LNHDA and SQIVND (reference sequence). The CDR3 contains 15 residues.